This is a list of T cell receptor beta chains from one sample in a study of chemoradiotherapy in HPV16-positive cancers. The method was immunoSEQ multiplex PCR; TCRdb's version includes in-frame clones alone and lacks a portion of them. The sample lists 15,000 to 20,000 clones, roughly 73% seen once, with 10% to 11% in the top ten. Sample acquisition took place from a patient who underwent chemoradiotherapy. These receptors were collected from a human donor with HPV-associated anogenital cancer. CDR3s include the opening cysteine and the closing phenylalanine or tryptophan. A D gene is named only where the DNA matches it firmly. The size field is filled for only some rows; it gives once, few, many or a size class.

.	TRBV30	.	TRBJ2-2	CAWSITGRAGELFF	TGTGCCTGGAGTATTACAGGGAGGGCCGGGGAGCTGTTTTTT
TRBD1	TRBV6-6	.	TRBJ1-6	CASSLEGAKGSPLHF	TGTGCCAGCAGTTTAGAGGGGGCAAAAGGTTCACCCCTCCACTTT
.	TRBV20-1	.	TRBJ2-5	CSASVLETQYF	TGCAGTGCTAGTGTTCTAGAGACCCAGTACTTC
.	TRBV7-2	few	TRBJ2-1	CASSLGPGGPQFF	TGTGCCAGCAGCTTAGGCCCCGGGGGGCCGCAGTTCTTC
.	TRBV18	.	TRBJ2-7	CASSLASTTYEQYF	TGTGCCAGCTCACTGGCTAGCACAACGTACGAGCAGTACTTC
.	TRBV11-2	.	TRBJ1-5	CASSLLAGGNQPQHF	TGTGCCAGCAGCTTGCTGGCAGGGGGCAATCAGCCCCAGCATTTT
.	TRBV7-9	few	TRBJ1-2	CASSPHDTGPAYGYTF	TGTGCCAGCAGCCCCCATGATACAGGTCCAGCGTATGGCTACACCTTC
.	TRBV7-9	.	TRBJ1-3	CASSPQWRTSSGNTIYF	TGTGCCAGCAGCCCCCAATGGCGGACAAGCTCTGGAAACACCATATATTTT
.	TRBV14	.	TRBJ1-1	CASSREGLTEAFF	TGTGCCAGCAGCCGAGAGGGATTGACTGAAGCTTTCTTT
.	TRBV7-8	.	TRBJ1-1	CASRGNALVTEAFF	TGTGCCAGCAGAGGGAACGCCCTCGTCACTGAAGCTTTCTTT
.	TRBV9	.	TRBJ2-7	CASSAPAVGGEQYF	TGTGCCAGCAGCGCCCCAGCCGTGGGTGGCGAGCAGTACTTC
.	TRBV7-2	.	TRBJ1-6	CASSLVGRGSYNSPLHF	TGTGCCAGCAGCTTAGTGGGGCGGGGGTCCTATAATTCACCCCTCCACTTT
.	TRBV9	.	TRBJ1-6	CASSVDQGLGNSPLHF	TGTGCCAGCAGCGTAGATCAGGGCTTGGGTAATTCACCCCTCCACTTT
TRBD1	TRBV28	few	TRBJ2-1	CASSLMVGTGGGNEQFF	TGTGCCAGCAGTTTAATGGTCGGGACAGGGGGAGGCAATGAGCAGTTCTTC
.	TRBV10-3	.	TRBJ2-7	CATMGQTGGSVNEQYF	TGTGCCACCATGGGGCAGACCGGGGGATCAGTCAACGAGCAGTACTTC
TRBD1	TRBV28	.	TRBJ1-2	CASSSVAGGLGYTF	TGTGCCAGCAGTTCGGTGGCAGGGGGGTTAGGCTACACCTTC
TRBD2	TRBV19	.	TRBJ2-3	CASRNPAGGTDTQYF	TGTGCCAGTAGAAACCCAGCGGGGGGCACAGATACGCAGTATTTT
.	TRBV19	medium-sized	TRBJ1-1	CASSITGMNTEAFF	TGTGCCAGTAGTATAACAGGGATGAACACTGAAGCTTTCTTT
.	TRBV6-1	.	TRBJ1-6	CASGDRSSYNSPLHF	TGTGCCAGCGGAGACAGGTCCTCCTATAATTCACCCCTCCACTTT
TRBD1	TRBV19	.	TRBJ1-1	CASSLRTGGNTEAFF	TGTGCCAGTAGTCTGAGGACAGGGGGAAACACTGAAGCTTTCTTT
TRBD2	TRBV7-8	.	TRBJ2-7	CASSLSSGVSYEQYF	TGTGCCAGCAGCTTATCTAGCGGGGTTAGCTACGAGCAGTACTTC
.	TRBV19	.	TRBJ1-1	CACNSPGGIEGGRTEAFF	TGTGCCTGTAATTCCCCTGGGGGGATTGAGGGTGGAAGGACTGAAGCTTTCTTT
.	TRBV11-2	.	TRBJ2-3	CASSFLGFPDTQYF	TGTGCCAGCAGCTTTCTGGGTTTCCCAGATACGCAGTATTTT
TRBD1	TRBV11-2	.	TRBJ2-2	CASSPDRVTGELFF	TGTGCCAGCAGCCCCGACAGGGTTACCGGGGAGCTGTTTTTT
TRBD2	TRBV7-2	few	TRBJ2-3	CASSLALGLAGGRQYF	TGTGCCAGCAGCTTAGCGCTCGGACTAGCGGGGGGCCGCCAGTATTTT
.	TRBV5-8	.	TRBJ2-5	CASSGGGRAQETQYF	TGTGCCAGCAGCGGAGGGGGCAGGGCGCAAGAGACCCAGTACTTC
.	TRBV2	.	TRBJ1-1	CASIKTVNTEAFF	TGTGCCAGCATCAAGACTGTGAACACTGAAGCTTTCTTT
TRBD1	TRBV5-1	.	TRBJ1-1	CASRGQGASTTEAFF	TGCGCCAGCCGGGGACAGGGGGCGTCTACCACTGAAGCTTTCTTT
.	TRBV15	.	TRBJ2-5	CASQGGPEETQYF	TGTGCCTCACAGGGGGGGCCGGAAGAGACCCAGTACTTC
.	TRBV9	.	TRBJ2-1	CASSETGGGGDEQFF	TGTGCCAGCAGCGAAACAGGGGGAGGGGGGGATGAGCAGTTCTTC
.	TRBV5-1	.	TRBJ2-5	CASSLVSQDQETQYF	TGCGCCAGCAGCTTGGTATCACAGGACCAAGAGACCCAGTACTTC
TRBD1	TRBV5-1	.	TRBJ2-2	CASSFRQGTGELFF	TGCGCCAGCAGCTTTAGACAGGGCACCGGGGAGCTGTTTTTT
.	TRBV19	.	TRBJ1-6	CASSALWGADNSPLHF	TGTGCCAGTAGTGCCCTCTGGGGCGCTGATAATTCACCCCTCCACTTT
TRBD1	TRBV28	.	TRBJ2-1	CASSPLGRGQGNEQFF	TGTGCCAGCAGTCCCCTAGGCAGGGGGCAGGGCAATGAGCAGTTCTTC
TRBD2	TRBV30	.	TRBJ2-6	CAWSVGTSSGANVLTF	TGTGCCTGGAGTGTAGGGACTAGCTCTGGGGCCAACGTCCTGACTTTC
TRBD1	TRBV18	.	TRBJ1-2	CASSPGGQGDYGYTF	TGTGCCAGCTCACCGGGGGGACAGGGAGACTATGGCTACACCTTC
TRBD1	TRBV9	once	TRBJ2-7	CASSAWTGGSEQYF	TGTGCCAGCAGCGCTTGGACAGGGGGTAGCGAGCAGTACTTC
.	TRBV27	.	TRBJ2-4	CASSLSTSPPHIQYF	TGTGCCAGCAGTTTATCCACATCTCCCCCCCACATTCAGTACTTC
.	TRBV7-9	.	TRBJ2-1	CASRNPLLPYNEQFF	TGTGCCAGCAGGAACCCCCTCCTGCCCTACAATGAGCAGTTCTTC
.	TRBV5-6	.	TRBJ1-2	CASSLTGRGYTF	TGTGCCAGCAGCTTGACGGGAAGGGGCTACACCTTC
TRBD1	TRBV19	.	TRBJ1-2	CASSIFLGQGYGYTF	TGTGCCAGTAGTATTTTCCTCGGACAGGGTTATGGCTACACCTTC
TRBD1	TRBV28	once	TRBJ1-1	CASSRDRDLTEAFF	TGTGCCAGCAGTCGGGACAGGGATTTGACTGAAGCTTTCTTT
.	TRBV7-2	once	TRBJ1-2	CASSLSSNYGYTF	TGTGCCAGCAGCTTATCGAGTAACTATGGCTACACCTTC
.	TRBV2	.	TRBJ1-1	CASSTSEARGTEAFF	TGTGCCAGCAGTACTTCCGAAGCGAGAGGCACTGAAGCTTTCTTT
.	TRBV27	.	TRBJ2-2	CASSLGQHTGELFF	TGTGCCAGCAGTTTGGGCCAGCACACCGGGGAGCTGTTTTTT
TRBD1	TRBV6-5	few	TRBJ1-3	CASRRTGGNTIYF	TGTGCCAGCAGACGGACAGGGGGTAACACCATATATTTT
.	TRBV5-8	.	TRBJ1-5	CASSLEGRNQPQHF	TGTGCCAGCAGCTTGGAGGGCCGCAATCAGCCTCAGCATTTT
.	TRBV6-1	few	TRBJ1-2	CASSGAQGSAYTF	TGTGCCAGCAGCGGGGCTCAGGGGTCTGCCTACACCTTC
.	TRBV27	once	TRBJ2-1	CASSLYFAPPDHEQFF	TGTGCCAGCAGTTTGTACTTTGCACCGCCGGATCATGAGCAGTTCTTC
.	TRBV7-2	.	TRBJ2-3	CASRFTHTDTQYF	TGTGCCAGCAGGTTCACCCACACAGATACGCAGTATTTT
.	TRBV5-4	.	TRBJ1-1	CASGERRRLNTEAFF	TGTGCCAGCGGCGAGAGGCGCCGCTTGAACACTGAAGCTTTCTTT
.	TRBV4-2	.	TRBJ1-6	CASNGGRGDSPLHF	TGTGCCAGCAATGGGGGCAGGGGTGATTCACCCCTCCACTTT
TRBD1	TRBV28	.	TRBJ2-3	CASSRGGANTQYF	TGTGCCAGCAGCCGAGGGGGCGCGAATACGCAGTATTTT
.	TRBV5-6	once	TRBJ1-1	CASSLTPSTNTEAFF	TGTGCCAGCAGCCTTACACCTTCAACTAACACTGAAGCTTTCTTT
.	TRBV9	.	TRBJ2-3	CASSVVPGGPGTDTQYF	TGTGCCAGCAGCGTAGTTCCCGGGGGGCCGGGGACAGATACGCAGTATTTT
TRBD1	TRBV7-2	.	TRBJ2-4	CASSPSGTGGNIQYF	TGTGCCAGCAGCCCGTCCGGTACAGGGGGAAACATTCAGTACTTC